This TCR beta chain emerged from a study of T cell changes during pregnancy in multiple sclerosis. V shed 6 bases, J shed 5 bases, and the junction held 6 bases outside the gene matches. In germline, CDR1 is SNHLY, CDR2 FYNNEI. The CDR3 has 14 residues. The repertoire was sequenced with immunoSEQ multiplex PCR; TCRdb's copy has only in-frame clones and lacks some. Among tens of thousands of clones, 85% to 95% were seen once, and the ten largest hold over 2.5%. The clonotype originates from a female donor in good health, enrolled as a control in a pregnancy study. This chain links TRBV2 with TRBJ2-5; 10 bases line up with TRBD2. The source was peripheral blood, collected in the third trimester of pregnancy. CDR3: CASSPGGLAETQYF. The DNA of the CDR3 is TGTGCCAGCAGCCCAGGGGGACTAGCGGAGACCCAGTACTTC.